What follows are 12 T cell receptor beta chains derived from one specimen sequenced in a study of blood T cells in healthy people across ages. Primed by a sample-barcoded 5' primer and a J-beta primer mix, a second PCR proceeded for about 7 to 11 cycles. TCRdb passed the 5' RACE reads through MiXCR, listing each CDR3 protein once. The table shows some 760,000 distinct CDR3 sequences, with roughly 25% occurring only once. The data were also submitted as part of a second study, on T cells of mothers and their children.

The specimen was blood. Receptors were obtained from a boy aged 5-17 years in good health.

Only a few counts were recorded for this clonotype. The genes are TRBV10-3 and TRBJ2-2; no firm D call. CDR3 length equals 13 residues. The V end lost 3 bases, the J end lost 3 bases, and 5 bases lay between the germline ends. Germline V CDR1 and CDR2: ENHRY, SYGVKD. The CDR3 loop reads CAISDKDTGELFF. Here the CDR3 DNA reads TGTGCCATCAGTGACAAGGACACCGGGGAGCTGTTTTTT.

V usage is TRBV6-5 and J usage is TRBJ1-2; D is perhaps TRBD1 (6 bases). Per the germline V gene, CDR1 is MNHEY and CDR2 is SVGAGI. The CDR3 has 12 amino acids. Trimming stripped 10 bases from V and 4 bases from J, with 13 bases between. Here the CDR3 reads CATAPDSYGYTF. CDR3 nucleotides: TGTGCCACCGCCCCGGACAGCTATGGCTACACCTTC.

This clonotype was seen only a few times. The chain combines TRBV12-5 with TRBJ2-5, with TRBD1 matching 7 bases. The J call may be mistaken, given a closer DNA end match to TRBJ2-7. CDR3 length: 16 amino acids. The germline V gene has CDR1 LGHNT and CDR2 FRNRAP. The CDR3 coding sequence is TGTGCTAGTGGTTTGTCGGTACAGGGGTGGCCCTACGAGCAGTACTTC. This codes for CASGLSVQGWPYEQYF.

The J gene is TRBJ1-5, the V gene TRBV29-1, with D perhaps TRBD1 (5 bases). CDR3 length: 13 amino acids. V was pared by 5 bases and J by 7 bases, with 15 bases between. CDR1 SQVTM and CDR2 ANQGSEA come from the germline V gene. The CDR3 is CSVLTGGGQPQHF. In nucleotides, the CDR3 is TGCAGCGTTCTTACGGGGGGTGGACAGCCCCAGCATTTT.

The chain links TRBV27 to TRBJ2-7, with D unresolved. The CDR3 is made up of 15 amino acids. With 1 base removed from V and 5 bases from J, the gap between germline ends came to 15 bases. Germline lookup yields CDR1 MNHEY and CDR2 SMNVEV (reference sequence). CDR3 in amino acids: CASSLLFPAYDEQYF. The CDR3 region has the DNA TGTGCCAGCAGTTTATTATTTCCAGCGTACGACGAGCAGTACTTC.

This clonotype was picked up a small number of times. The V gene is TRBV4-3, the J gene TRBJ2-2; 7 bases align to TRBD2. CDR1 LGHNA and CDR2 YSLEER come from the germline V gene. The CDR3 extends over 18 amino acids. V shed 0 bases and J 4 bases; nucleotides not matched to a gene: 11. CDR3: CASSQDLMGGKITGELFF. DNA of the CDR3: TGCGCCAGCAGCCAAGATCTTATGGGAGGGAAAATCACCGGGGAGCTGTTTTTT.

The chain joins TRBV20-1 to TRBJ1-4, with D possibly matching TRBD1 (6 bases). This CDR3 has 15 residues. Germline V gene data show CDR1 as DFQATT and CDR2 as SNEGSKA (reference sequence). The V and J ends lost 1 base and 4 bases respectively, with 13 bases between them. This CDR3 is CSARVEGGDNEKLFF. The CDR3 bases are TGCAGTGCTAGAGTAGAAGGGGGAGATAATGAAAAACTGTTTTTT.

The CDR3 loop is CASSRTPRGGYTF. The CDR3 bases are TGTGCCAGCAGTCGAACTCCACGGGGGGGCTACACCTTC. The chain links TRBV12-3 or TRBV12-4 to TRBJ1-2, with D perhaps TRBD1 (5 bases). V was pared by 5 bases and J by 8 bases, with 15 bases between. This CDR3 has 13 amino acids.

The chain employs TRBV7-3 and TRBJ2-1, with D maybe TRBD1 (5 bases). V dropped 5 bases and J dropped 3 bases, with 8 bases sitting between them. The CDR3 is 13 residues long. Germline V gene sequence: CDR1 SGHTA, CDR2 FQGTGA. CDR3 amino acids: CASSKDNYNEQFF. The DNA for the CDR3 is TGTGCCAGCAGCAAGGACAACTACAATGAGCAGTTCTTC.

This clonotype was observed a few times. This rearrangement joins TRBV25-1 to TRBJ2-2; 7 nucleotides agree with TRBD1. The V gene end was trimmed by 4 bases and the J gene end by 5 bases; junction bases not matched to a gene: 7. Per germline, CDR1 MGHDK and CDR2 SYGVNS. CDR3 length: 15 residues. The CDR3 DNA sequence: TGTGCCAGCAGTGGGGGGACAGTCGGGACCGGGGAGCTGTTTTTT. Translated, it gives CASSGGTVGTGELFF.

This clonotype was observed a handful of times. The chain employs TRBV9 and TRBJ2-3; D is uncertain. Germline V gene lookup returns CDR1 SGDLS and CDR2 YYNGEE. The CDR3 spans 16 residues. The germline V and J ends were trimmed by 0 bases and 0 bases, with 11 bases remaining between them. CDR3 nucleotide sequence: TGTGCCAGCAGCGTAGCTGAGGAATCTAGCACAGATACGCAGTATTTT. Translating gives CASSVAEESSTDTQYF.

This sequence joins TRBV6-5 and TRBJ1-1; 7 bases align to TRBD1. The V segment lost 5 bases and the J segment 8 bases; nucleotides outside the gene matches: 5. CDR1 and CDR2 from the germline V gene are MNHEY and SVGAGI. The length of the CDR3 is 12 residues. Here the CDR3 reads CASSIPTGEAFF. CDR3 nucleotides: TGTGCCAGCAGTATTCCGACAGGGGAAGCTTTCTTT.